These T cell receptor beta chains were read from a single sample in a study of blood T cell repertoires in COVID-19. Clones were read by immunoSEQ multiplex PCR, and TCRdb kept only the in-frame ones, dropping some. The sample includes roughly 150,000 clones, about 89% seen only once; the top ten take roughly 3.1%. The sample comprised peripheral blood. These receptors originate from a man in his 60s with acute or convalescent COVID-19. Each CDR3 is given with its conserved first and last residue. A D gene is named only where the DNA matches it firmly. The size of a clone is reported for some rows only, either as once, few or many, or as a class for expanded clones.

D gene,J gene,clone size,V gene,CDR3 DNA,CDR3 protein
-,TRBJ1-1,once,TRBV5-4,TGTGCCAGCAGCCCGCAAAAGGCGGGGAACACTGAAGCTTTCTTT,CASSPQKAGNTEAFF
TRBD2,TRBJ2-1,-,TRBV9,TGTGCCAGCAGAAATACTCAGGGACTAGCGGGGGAACACAATGAGCAGTTCTTC,CASRNTQGLAGEHNEQFF
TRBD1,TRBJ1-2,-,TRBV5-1,TGCGCCAGCAGCTTGGCCGAGGTGACAGGGGGCTACACCTTC,CASSLAEVTGGYTF
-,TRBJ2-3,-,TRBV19,TGTGCCAGTAGTATGGGGGCTCGGGGAGATACGCAGTATTTT,CASSMGARGDTQYF
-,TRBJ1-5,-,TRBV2,TGTGCCAGCAGGGGGGGGCGTAGCAATCAGCCCCAGCATTTT,CASRGGRSNQPQHF
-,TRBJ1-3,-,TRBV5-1,TGCGCCAGCAGCCCCGGCGGGGAGAGCTCTGGAAACACCATATATTTT,CASSPGGESSGNTIYF
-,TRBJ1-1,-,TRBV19,TGTGCCAGTAGTATTTCACGACAGACTGAAGCTTTCTTT,CASSISRQTEAFF
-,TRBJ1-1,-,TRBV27,TGTGCCAGCGGACAGATTGGAGACACTGAAGCTTTCTTT,CASGQIGDTEAFF
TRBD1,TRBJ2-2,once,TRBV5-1,TGCGCCAGCAGCCAACAGGGGGCGCCGAACACCGGGGAGCTGTTTTTT,CASSQQGAPNTGELFF
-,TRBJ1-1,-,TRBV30,TGTGCCTGGAGTGTATCGGGTTGGGTAGCTTTCTTT,CAWSVSGWVAFF
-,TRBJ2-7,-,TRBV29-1,TGCAGCGCAACAACTAGCTTCTCCGAGCAGTACTTC,CSATTSFSEQYF
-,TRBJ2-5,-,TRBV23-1,TGCGCCAGCAGTCAATCGTCCGGAGACCCTGAGCAGGAGACCCAGTACTTC,CASSQSSGDPEQETQYF
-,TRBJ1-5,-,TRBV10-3,TGTGCCATCAGGGACACCCCCAATCAGCCCCAGCATTTT,CAIRDTPNQPQHF
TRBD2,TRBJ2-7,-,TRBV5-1,TGCGCCAGCAGCAAGAGGACTAGCGGGGGAACGTACTACGAGCAGTACTTC,CASSKRTSGGTYYEQYF
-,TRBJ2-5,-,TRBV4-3,TGCGCCAGCAGCCAAGATTGGCAGGTGAGAGAGACCCAGTACTTC,CASSQDWQVRETQYF
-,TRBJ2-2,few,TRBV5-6,TGTGCCAGCAGCTTCCTAGGTCCGGACGGGGAGCTGTTTTTT,CASSFLGPDGELFF
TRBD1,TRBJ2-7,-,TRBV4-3,TGCGCCAGCAGCCAAGGGTGGGGGACAGGGAACTCCTACGAGCAGTACTTC,CASSQGWGTGNSYEQYF
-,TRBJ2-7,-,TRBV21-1,TGTGCCAGCAGCACGACCGAGGGCCCGGGCGAGCAGTACTTC,CASSTTEGPGEQYF
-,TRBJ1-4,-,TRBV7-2,TGTGCCAGCAGCGAAACAGGGACAACTAATGAAAAACTGTTTTTT,CASSETGTTNEKLFF
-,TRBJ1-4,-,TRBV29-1,TGCAGCGTACAACAGCTCGGACAGAATGAAAAACTGTTTTTT,CSVQQLGQNEKLFF
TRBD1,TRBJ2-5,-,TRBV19,TGTGCCAGTAGTAAAGGCGTCAGGGGGCAGGAGACCCAGTACTTC,CASSKGVRGQETQYF
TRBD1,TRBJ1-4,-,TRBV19,TGTGCCAGTAGTACCGGACAGGCTGCTAATGAAAAACTGTTTTTT,CASSTGQAANEKLFF
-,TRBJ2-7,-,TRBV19,TGTGCCAGTAGTTCGCGTGGTCTCGAGGGCTACGAGCAGTACTTC,CASSSRGLEGYEQYF
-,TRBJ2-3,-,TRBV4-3,TGCGCCAGCAGCCCTGATCAGGGGACCCTCACAGATACGCAGTATTTT,CASSPDQGTLTDTQYF
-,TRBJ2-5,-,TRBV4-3,TGCGCCAGCAGCCAAGGGCGCGGGGTTTACTTC,CASSQGRGVYF
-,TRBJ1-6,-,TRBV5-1,TGCGCCAGCAGCTCAGGGTCCAGCTCCTATAATTCACCCCTCCACTTT,CASSSGSSSYNSPLHF